These 16 T cell receptor beta chains share one sample of origin, sequenced in a study of T cells in localized non-small cell lung cancer. Using immunoSEQ multiplex PCR, the repertoire was profiled, and TCRdb retains in-frame clones only, with some absent. The sample has 15,000 to 20,000 clones; roughly 82% are singletons. The sequenced sample was peripheral blood, obtained before any cancer treatment. The receptor source for this set is a male donor at least 60 years old with stage I lung adenocarcinoma.

The genes are TRBV19 and TRBJ2-7, with TRBD1 matching over 7 bases. This CDR3 has 16 residues. Germline V gives CDR1 LNHDA, CDR2 SQIVND (reference sequence). The ends lost 3 bases at V and 0 bases at J; junction bases unmatched: 8. CDR3 in DNA: TGTGCCAGTAGTATCCGTTCCGGGACAGACTCCTACGAGCAGTACTTC. Translated: CASSIRSGTDSYEQYF.

This chain joins TRBV5-1 and TRBJ2-3; D not resolved. The V end was cut by 5 bases, the J end by 10 bases, with 20 bases between. The CDR3 is 14 amino acids. Germline V gene sequence: CDR1 SGHRS, CDR2 YFSETQ. The CDR3 coding sequence is TGCGCCAGCAGACCCCAAGGCTTAGCAGACGCGCAGTATTTT. Its protein product is CASRPQGLADAQYF. Filled out from reference TRBV5-1 and TRBJ2-3, the complete variable domain reads KAGVTQTPRYLIKTRGQQVTLSCSPISGHRSVSWYQQTPGQGLQFLFEYFSETQRNKGNFPGRFSGRQFSNSRSEMNVSTLELGDSALYLCASRPQGLADAQYFGPGTRLTVL.

The CDR3 sequence: CAGNSFPTDTQYF. The CDR3 DNA follows: TGTGCCGGGAATAGCTTTCCGACAGATACGCAGTATTTT. The chain carries TRBV6-1 and TRBJ2-3; D gene uncertain. The CDR3 has 13 residues. Germline lookup yields CDR1 MNHNS and CDR2 SASEGT. V shed 11 bases and J shed 3 bases, with 15 bases lying between them.

The gene calls are TRBV5-1 and TRBJ1-1; the D gene is possibly TRBD1 (5 bases). The germline gives CDR1 SGHRS, CDR2 YFSETQ. Trimming cost V 2 bases and J 4 bases, with 12 bases left between them. CDR3 length equals 14 residues. The chain's CDR3 is CASSFTGAATEAFF. The CDR3 DNA follows: TGCGCCAGCAGCTTTACAGGCGCTGCCACTGAAGCTTTCTTT.

V usage is TRBV18 and J usage is TRBJ2-2; weak D call: TRBD1 (6 bases). The CDR3 runs 16 residues. Trimming took off 1 base at V and 3 bases at J, with 12 bases between the two ends. Germline loops: CDR1 KGHSH, CDR2 LQKENI. The CDR3 DNA sequence: TGTGCCAGCTCACCACTTACTTCAGGGGACACCGGGGAGCTGTTTTTT. It specifies CASSPLTSGDTGELFF.

The V call is TRBV27, the J call TRBJ2-2; 15 bases are shared with TRBD2. The CDR3 consists of 17 residues. The ends lost 5 bases at V and 4 bases at J; junction bases unmatched: 5. CDR1 MNHEY and CDR2 SMNVEV come from the germline V gene (reference sequence). This chain's CDR3 is CASSGLAGGPVTGELFF. The CDR3 nucleotides read TGTGCCAGCAGTGGACTAGCGGGAGGGCCTGTCACCGGGGAGCTGTTTTTT.

V and J are TRBV21-1 and TRBJ2-5. TRBV21-1 is a known pseudogene. This CDR3 has 13 amino acids. The CDR3 here is CASSPRGLETQYF. The CDR3 coding sequence is TGTGCCAGCAGCCCCCGGGGCTTAGAGACCCAGTACTTC.

The chain combines TRBV19 with TRBJ2-3, with D possibly being TRBD2 (6 bases). This CDR3 is 16 amino acids long. V lost 5 bases and J lost 2, with 17 bases in between. CDR1 is LNHDA, CDR2 SQIVND, per germline (reference sequence). CDR3 sequence (DNA): TGTGCCAGTAGTTTATTCGAATTAGCGGACACAGATACGCAGTATTTT. Encoded protein: CASSLFELADTDTQYF.

The chain links TRBV5-1 to TRBJ1-1; D is perhaps TRBD1 (5 bases). Trimming cost V 4 bases and J 5 bases, with 21 bases left between them. The CDR3 runs 16 residues. Germline values: CDR1 SGHRS, CDR2 YFSETQ. As DNA, the CDR3 is TGCGCCAGCAGCACCTCGGTGGGGGAGATTCCTACTGAAGCTTTCTTT. Protein: CASSTSVGEIPTEAFF.

The chain is built from TRBV15 and TRBJ1-2, with TRBD1 identical over 7 bases. CDR1 and CDR2 (germline): LNHNV, YYDKDF (reference sequence). Unmatched junction bases numbered 8, after V lost 2 bases and J lost 8 bases. This CDR3 is 14 amino acids long. The chain's CDR3 is CATSRRQTGVGYTF. DNA of the CDR3: TGTGCCACCAGCAGACGTCAAACAGGGGTCGGCTACACCTTC.

This clone came up once. The chain carries TRBV27 and TRBJ1-2; 10 nucleotides align to TRBD1. Per germline, CDR1 MNHEY and CDR2 SMNVEV (reference sequence). J was trimmed by 2 bases and V by 6 bases; bases with no gene match: 3. CDR3 size: 14 residues. The CDR3 here is CASRRQGANYGYTF. DNA for the CDR3: TGTGCCAGCAGAAGACAGGGGGCGAACTATGGCTACACCTTC.

The table lists this clone with a few counts. The chain links TRBV5-4 to TRBJ2-1; 8 bases map to TRBD2. The V segment lost 3 bases and the J segment 6 bases; nucleotides outside the gene matches: 8. The germline V gene encodes CDR1 SGHNT and CDR2 YYREEE (reference sequence). The CDR3 runs 15 residues. The CDR3 nucleotides read TGTGCCAGCAGCTGGCCGGGACTAGAGATCAATGAGCAGTTCTTC. This encodes CASSWPGLEINEQFF.

The gene calls are TRBV7-2 and TRBJ1-4; 8 bases are shared with TRBD1. The V segment lost 1 base and the J segment 7 bases; nucleotides outside the gene matches: 5. Germline-derived CDR1 and CDR2 are SGHTA and FQGNSA. The length of the CDR3 is 15 residues. DNA for the CDR3: TGTGCCAGCAGCTTAGTAACAGGGGGGGTTGAAAAACTGTTTTTT. This translates into CASSLVTGGVEKLFF.

This chain connects TRBV4-1 to TRBJ2-2, with TRBD1 identical over 9 bases. The V gene end was trimmed by 3 bases and the J gene end by 2 bases; junction bases not matched to a gene: 4. Looked up from germline, CDR1 is MGHRA and CDR2 is YSYEKL. The CDR3 sequence is 16 residues long. The CDR3 loop is CASSHEGQGNTGELFF. The CDR3, as DNA: TGCGCCAGCAGCCATGAGGGACAGGGAAACACCGGGGAGCTGTTTTTT.

The rearrangement links TRBV5-8 to TRBJ1-1; D is possibly TRBD1 (5 bases). Trimming cost V 4 bases and J 0 bases, with 13 bases left between them. Germline-derived CDR1 and CDR2 are SGHTS and YDEGEE. CDR3 length equals 15 residues. CDR3 nucleotide sequence: TGTGCCAGCAGCCGTAGGGGACGGCTGAACACTGAAGCTTTCTTT. Protein: CASSRRGRLNTEAFF.

The chain recombines TRBV7-2 with TRBJ2-5; weak D call: TRBD2 (5 bases). Trimming took 0 bases from V and 5 from J, leaving 13 bases between them. Germline CDR1 reads SGHTA; CDR2 reads FQGNSA. This CDR3 spans 15 amino acids. The chain's CDR3 is CASSLAVARKETQYF. In DNA form, the CDR3 reads TGTGCCAGCAGCTTAGCGGTAGCGAGGAAGGAGACCCAGTACTTC.